This T cell receptor (beta chain) appears in the sequencing data of a study of CD8 T cells in Susac syndrome. The CDR3 is 12 amino acids. CDR1 SGHAT and CDR2 FQNNGV come from the germline V gene. Trimming cost V 0 bases and J 8 bases, with 7 bases left between them. It was with random hexamers that about 0.45 to 1 ug RNA was reverse transcribed. Amplification of TCR beta CDR3 by immunoSEQ multiplex PCR spanned 54 Vbeta and 13 Jbeta. Each CDR3 protein gets one entry after TCRdb re-called the immunoSEQ multiplex PCR reads with MiXCR. This table has hundreds of thousands of distinct CDR3 sequences, 75% to 90% appearing once. In blood CD8+ and CD4+ T cells, TCR beta underwent sequencing. The multiple sclerosis controls were treatment-naive patients, and their relapsing-remitting disease was stable or active.

The chain has TRBV11-2 and TRBJ1-2; D is uncertain. Sequenced sample: CD8+ T cells from PBMCs. The receptor's source is a human donor with multiple sclerosis. The CDR3 loop is CASSLETYGYTF. In DNA, the CDR3 is TGTGCCAGCAGCTTAGAGACCTACGGCTACACCTTC.